What follows are 5 T cell receptor beta chains derived from one specimen sequenced in a study of blood T cell repertoires in COVID-19 (dated by TCRdb to 2020 to 2022). The library was produced with the immunoSEQ multiplex PCR assay. Not all clones reach the TCRdb copy of this immuneACCESS table, which keeps in-frame sequences only. Checked studies attribute under half of the gap to unresolved V genes and leave the rest unexplained. The sample contains 160,000 or so clones, roughly 90% of them found a single time. Of the sample, around 2.9% is held by the ten largest clones. Sequencing was done on a sample of peripheral blood. The receptors were sampled from a man aged 55 to 70 with acute or convalescent COVID-19.

The chain uses TRBV5-1 and TRBJ1-1; TRBD1 aligns across 8 bases. The V gene end was trimmed by 6 bases and the J gene end by 1 base; junction bases not matched to a gene: 8. Germline loops: CDR1 SGHRS, CDR2 YFSETQ. CDR3 length: 15 amino acids. This CDR3 is CASTMRQGQNTEAFF. The CDR3 DNA follows: TGCGCCAGCACGATGCGACAGGGGCAGAACACTGAAGCTTTCTTT.

This chain uses TRBV30 with TRBJ1-6, with D unresolved. The CDR3 spans 13 residues. Trimming shortened V by 0 bases and J by 8 bases, and 8 bases separated the two germline ends. Germline CDR1 GTSNPN, CDR2 SVGIG (reference sequence). The CDR3 bases are TGTGCCTGGAGTGTACGAGAAGATTCACCCCTCCACTTT. Its protein product is CAWSVREDSPLHF.

This chain joins TRBV15 and TRBJ1-2; 7 nucleotides match TRBD1. This CDR3 has 17 residues. Germline V gene data show CDR1 as LNHNV and CDR2 as YYDKDF (reference sequence). J gave up 6 bases and V 0 bases, and 13 bases lay outside the gene matches. Here the CDR3 DNA reads TGTGCCACCAGCAGAGATGGAACAGTTGACAGGGACGATGGCTACACCTTC. Protein: CATSRDGTVDRDDGYTF.

The V and J genes are TRBV12-3 or TRBV12-4 and TRBJ2-7, with D perhaps TRBD2 (6 bases). The CDR3 length is 12 residues. The ends were cut back, 6 bases at V and 5 bases at J, with 11 bases in the middle. CDR3 protein: CASSPGSHEQYF. DNA of the CDR3: TGTGCCAGCAGCCCCGGGAGCCACGAGCAGTACTTC.

The chain has TRBV3-1 (or the pseudogene TRBV3-2) and TRBJ1-6; tentatively, D is TRBD1 (6 bases). CDR3 size: 14 residues. V lost 3 bases, J lost 7 bases, and 10 bases lay in between. Germline V gives CDR1 LGHDT, CDR2 YNNKEL (reference sequence). For the CDR3, the DNA is TGTGCCAGCAGCCAGCGAACAGGGAATTCACCCCTCCACTTT. As protein: CASSQRTGNSPLHF.